The rows below give T cell receptor beta chains drawn from one sample of a study of T cells in Graves' hyperthyroidism and ophthalmopathy. Via MiXCR, TCRdb re-called the multiplex PCR reads, giving one row per CDR3 protein. There are about 250,000 distinct CDR3 sequences in the sample; 20% to 25% occur only once, and 50% to 75% lies in the top ten. Sequencing was carried out using blood. These receptors came from a man aged 25 to 40 with Graves' ophthalmopathy. The CDR3 runs from the conserved cysteine through the conserved F or W.

V	J	CDR3
TRBV29-1	TRBJ2-1	CSVEDQNGSSYNEQFF
TRBV29-1	TRBJ1-1	CSADRLGAEAFF
TRBV27	TRBJ2-5	CASSLVLGETQYF
TRBV28	TRBJ2-7	CASSLIGGQEQYF
TRBV29-1	TRBJ2-7	CSVESAYSPEQYF
TRBV30	TRBJ1-1	CAWGRGQANTEAFF
TRBV20-1	TRBJ2-7	CSASNSGHPYEQYF
TRBV5-1	TRBJ2-6	CASSFRADVSGANVLTF
TRBV3-1	TRBJ2-1	CASSQGTRSGNEQFF
TRBV7-6	TRBJ2-2	CASSLVQGTGELFF
TRBV25-1	TRBJ1-1	CASSIQQGVNTEAFF
TRBV9	TRBJ2-3	CASGSSGTRYADTQYF
TRBV2	TRBJ1-5	CASKSTGGQPQHF
TRBV27	TRBJ2-7	CASSSGGVGSYEQYF
TRBV6-1	TRBJ2-7	CASSSTWEQYF
TRBV30	TRBJ2-5	CAWTKAGAQETQYF
TRBV3-1	TRBJ1-5	CASSQQGRDQPQHF
TRBV7-2	TRBJ2-1	CASSLVLAGFLFNEQFF
TRBV3-1	TRBJ2-4	CASSQGGDGIQYF
TRBV20-1	TRBJ2-3	CSARTTGGWGTDTQYF
TRBV6-2/TRBV6-3	TRBJ2-5	CASSYLMFQETQYF
TRBV3-1	TRBJ2-7	CASSPRIGTSGSGGYEQYF
TRBV27	TRBJ2-7	CASSLSESSYEQYF
TRBV5-4	TRBJ1-2	CASSGPGRIYGYTF
TRBV7-9	TRBJ2-1	CASSLSSRAIREQFF
TRBV5-1	TRBJ2-2	CASSLYGGRGTGELFF
TRBV19	TRBJ1-2	CASSISPEGARNYGYTF
TRBV27	TRBJ2-4	CASSFGGRAENIQYF
TRBV2	TRBJ1-5	CASSGTLKNQPQHF
TRBV19	TRBJ2-2	CASSTGTQGRTGELFF
TRBV2	TRBJ2-5	CASSPGTHKETQYF
TRBV5-1	TRBJ2-2	CASSFHLGGTRVTGELFF
TRBV9	TRBJ1-6	CASSRIGQGGSPLHF
TRBV6-1	TRBJ2-7	CASSEPSSGTGYEQYF
TRBV5-1	TRBJ2-1	CASSSKGLAGSSNEQFF
TRBV5-1	TRBJ2-2	CASSLPGSNTGELFF
TRBV6-5	TRBJ2-7	CASSSSGTPVHYEQYF
TRBV30	TRBJ2-1	CAWSVRRDDEQFF
TRBV20-1	TRBJ1-1	CSARDKGASPEAFF
TRBV5-6	TRBJ2-5	CAGSFPSGSGETQYF
TRBV30	TRBJ2-4	CAWSGEGAKNIQYF
TRBV5-1	TRBJ2-3	CASSLLPDDTQYF
TRBV5-1	TRBJ2-7	CASSETATGTYEQYF
TRBV5-1	TRBJ1-1	CASSLSGQGGTEAFF
TRBV5-5	TRBJ2-3	CASSLGLDTQYF